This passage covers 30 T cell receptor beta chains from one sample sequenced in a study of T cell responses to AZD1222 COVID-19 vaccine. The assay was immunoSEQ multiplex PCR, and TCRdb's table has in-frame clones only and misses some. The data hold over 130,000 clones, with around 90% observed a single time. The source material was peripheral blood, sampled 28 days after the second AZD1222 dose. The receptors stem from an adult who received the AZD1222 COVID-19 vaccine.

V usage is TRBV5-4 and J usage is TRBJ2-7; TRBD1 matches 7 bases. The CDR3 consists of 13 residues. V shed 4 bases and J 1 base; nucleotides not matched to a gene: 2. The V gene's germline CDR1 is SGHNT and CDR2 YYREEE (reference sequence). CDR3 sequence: CASSTGQSYEQYF. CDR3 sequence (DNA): TGTGCCAGCAGCACGGGACAGTCCTACGAGCAGTACTTC.

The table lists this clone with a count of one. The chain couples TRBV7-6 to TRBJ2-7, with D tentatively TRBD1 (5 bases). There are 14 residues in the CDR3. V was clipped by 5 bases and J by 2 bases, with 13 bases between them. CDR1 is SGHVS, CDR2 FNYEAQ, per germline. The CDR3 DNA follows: TGTGCCAGCAGCCCCGACAGAAGTCCCTACGAGCAGTACTTC. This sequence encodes CASSPDRSPYEQYF.

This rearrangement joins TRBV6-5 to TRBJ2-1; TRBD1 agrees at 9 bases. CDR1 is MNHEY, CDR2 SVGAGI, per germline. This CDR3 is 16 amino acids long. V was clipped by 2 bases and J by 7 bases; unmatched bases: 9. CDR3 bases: TGTGCCAGCAGTTACGGTGCGACAGGGGGAGCGAATGAGCAGTTCTTC. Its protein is CASSYGATGGANEQFF.

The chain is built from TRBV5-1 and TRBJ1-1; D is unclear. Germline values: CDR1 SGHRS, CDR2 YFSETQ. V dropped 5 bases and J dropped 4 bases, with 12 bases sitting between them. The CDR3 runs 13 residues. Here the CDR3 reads CASSSGKSTEAFF. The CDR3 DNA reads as TGCGCCAGCAGTTCCGGGAAGAGCACTGAAGCTTTCTTT.

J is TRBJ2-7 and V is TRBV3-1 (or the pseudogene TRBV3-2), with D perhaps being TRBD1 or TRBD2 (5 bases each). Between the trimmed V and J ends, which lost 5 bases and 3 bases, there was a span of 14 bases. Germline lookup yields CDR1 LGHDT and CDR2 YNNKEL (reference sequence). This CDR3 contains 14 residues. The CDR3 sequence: CASSIRDGLYEQYF. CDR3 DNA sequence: TGTGCCAGCAGCATACGGGACGGACTCTACGAGCAGTACTTC.

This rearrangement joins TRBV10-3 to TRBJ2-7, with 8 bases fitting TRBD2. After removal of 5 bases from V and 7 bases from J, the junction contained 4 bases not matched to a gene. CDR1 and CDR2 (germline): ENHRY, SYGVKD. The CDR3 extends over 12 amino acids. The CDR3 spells CAISSGRGEQYF. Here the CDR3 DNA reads TGTGCCATCAGTAGCGGGAGAGGGGAGCAGTACTTC.

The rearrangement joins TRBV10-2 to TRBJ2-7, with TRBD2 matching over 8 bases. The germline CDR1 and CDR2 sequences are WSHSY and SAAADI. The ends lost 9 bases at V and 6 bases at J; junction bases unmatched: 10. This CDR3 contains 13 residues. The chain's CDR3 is CASQREYAGEQYF. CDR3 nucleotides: TGCGCCAGTCAGCGGGAGTACGCGGGCGAGCAGTACTTC.

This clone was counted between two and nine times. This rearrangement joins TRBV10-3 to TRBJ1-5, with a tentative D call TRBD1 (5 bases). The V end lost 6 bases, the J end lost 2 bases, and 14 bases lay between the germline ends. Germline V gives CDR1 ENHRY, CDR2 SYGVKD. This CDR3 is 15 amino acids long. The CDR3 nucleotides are TGTGCCATCAGCGAGGCTGGGGGAGGCAATCAGCCCCAGCATTTT. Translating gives CAISEAGGGNQPQHF.

The CDR3 DNA reads as TGTGCCAGCAGCCCGGGACAGGGGAACTACAATGAGCAGTTCTTC. It translates to CASSPGQGNYNEQFF. This sequence joins TRBV7-2 and TRBJ2-1; TRBD1 matches at 10 bases. Germline V CDR1 and CDR2: SGHTA, FQGNSA. CDR3 length: 15 amino acids. After removal of 5 bases from V and 3 bases from J, the junction contained 4 bases not matched to a gene.

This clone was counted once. CDR3 residues: CAIRLGGNQPQHF. The CDR3, as DNA: TGTGCCATCAGGCTGGGCGGCAATCAGCCCCAGCATTTT. The chain carries TRBV10-3 and TRBJ1-5; D call uncertain. In germline, CDR1 is ENHRY, CDR2 SYGVKD. CDR3 length: 13 amino acids. Trimming pared 6 bases from V and 2 bases from J, leaving 8 bases between.

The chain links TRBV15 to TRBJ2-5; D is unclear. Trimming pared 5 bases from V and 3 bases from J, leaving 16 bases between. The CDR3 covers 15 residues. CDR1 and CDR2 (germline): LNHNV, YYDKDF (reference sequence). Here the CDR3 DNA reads TGTGCCACCAGCTCCCCCTCAGGATCAGAAGAGACCCAGTACTTC. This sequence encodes CATSSPSGSEETQYF.

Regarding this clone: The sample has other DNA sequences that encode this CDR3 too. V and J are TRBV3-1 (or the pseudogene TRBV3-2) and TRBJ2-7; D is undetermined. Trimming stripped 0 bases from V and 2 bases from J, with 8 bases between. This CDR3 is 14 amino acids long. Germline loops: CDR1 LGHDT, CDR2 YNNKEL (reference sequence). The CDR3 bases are TGTGCCAGCAGCCAAGATGTAGGAACCTACGAGCAGTACTTC. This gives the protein CASSQDVGTYEQYF.

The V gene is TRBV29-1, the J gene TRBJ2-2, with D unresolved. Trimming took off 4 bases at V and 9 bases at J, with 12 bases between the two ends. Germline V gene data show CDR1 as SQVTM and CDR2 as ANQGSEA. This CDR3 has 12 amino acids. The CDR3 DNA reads TGCAGCGTTGCTCATAGGTACCGGGAGCTGTTTTTT. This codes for CSVAHRYRELFF.

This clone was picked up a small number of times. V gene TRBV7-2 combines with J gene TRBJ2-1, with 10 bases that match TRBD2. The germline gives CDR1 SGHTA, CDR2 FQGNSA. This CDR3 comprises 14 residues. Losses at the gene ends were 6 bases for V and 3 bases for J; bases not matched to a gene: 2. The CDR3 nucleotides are TGTGCCAGCAGGCCTAGCGGGAGCTACAATGAGCAGTTCTTC. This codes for CASRPSGSYNEQFF.

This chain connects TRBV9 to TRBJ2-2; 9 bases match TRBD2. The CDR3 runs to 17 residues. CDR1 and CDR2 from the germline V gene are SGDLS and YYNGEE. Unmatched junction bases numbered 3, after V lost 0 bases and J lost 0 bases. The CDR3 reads CASSVESSGTNTGELFF. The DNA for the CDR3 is TGTGCCAGCAGCGTAGAGTCTAGCGGGACGAACACCGGGGAGCTGTTTTTT.

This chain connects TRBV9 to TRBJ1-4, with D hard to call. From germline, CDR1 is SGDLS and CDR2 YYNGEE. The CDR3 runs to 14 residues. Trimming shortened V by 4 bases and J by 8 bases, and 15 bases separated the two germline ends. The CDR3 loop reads CASSPDSKTEKLFF. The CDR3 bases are TGTGCCAGCAGCCCAGATTCAAAAACCGAAAAACTGTTTTTT.

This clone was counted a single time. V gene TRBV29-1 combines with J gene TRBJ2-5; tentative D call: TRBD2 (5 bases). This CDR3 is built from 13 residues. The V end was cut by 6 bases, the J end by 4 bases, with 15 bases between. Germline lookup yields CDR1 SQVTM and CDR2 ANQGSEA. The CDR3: CSVMTNPRETQYF. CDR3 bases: TGCAGCGTGATGACTAACCCCCGAGAGACCCAGTACTTC.

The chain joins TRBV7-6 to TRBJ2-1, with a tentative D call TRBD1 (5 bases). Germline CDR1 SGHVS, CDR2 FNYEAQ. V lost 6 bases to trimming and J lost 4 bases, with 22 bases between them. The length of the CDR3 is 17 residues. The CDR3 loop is CASSPGLSRADYNEQFF. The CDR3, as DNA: TGTGCCAGCAGTCCAGGATTGTCCAGGGCGGATTACAATGAGCAGTTCTTC.

The CDR3 sequence is CASSRGQATRETQYF. CDR3 DNA: TGTGCCAGCAGCCGCGGACAGGCCACGCGAGAGACCCAGTACTTC. V and J are TRBV14 and TRBJ2-5; the match to TRBD1 covers 7 bases. After removal of 4 bases from V and 4 bases from J, the junction contained 9 bases not matched to a gene. The CDR3 consists of 15 residues. CDR1 and CDR2 (germline): SGHDN, FVKESK. The whole variable domain, remainder taken from reference TRBV14 and TRBJ2-5, is EAGVTQFPSHSVIEKGQTVTLRCDPISGHDNLYWYRRVMGKEIKFLLHFVKESKQDESGMPNNRFLAERTGGTYSTLKVQPAELEDSGVYFCASSRGQATRETQYFGPGTRLLVL.

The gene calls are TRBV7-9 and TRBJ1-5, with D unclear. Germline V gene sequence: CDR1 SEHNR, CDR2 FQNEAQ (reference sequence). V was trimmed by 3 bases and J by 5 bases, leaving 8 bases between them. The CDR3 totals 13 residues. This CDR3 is CASSFTGDQPQHF. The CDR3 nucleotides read TGTGCCAGCAGCTTTACCGGGGATCAGCCCCAGCATTTT.

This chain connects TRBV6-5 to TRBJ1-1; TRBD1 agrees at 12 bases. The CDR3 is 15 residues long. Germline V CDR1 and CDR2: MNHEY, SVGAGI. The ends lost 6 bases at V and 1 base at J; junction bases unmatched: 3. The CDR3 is CASRGQGAGNTEAFF. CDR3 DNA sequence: TGTGCCAGCAGGGGACAGGGGGCTGGGAACACTGAAGCTTTCTTT.

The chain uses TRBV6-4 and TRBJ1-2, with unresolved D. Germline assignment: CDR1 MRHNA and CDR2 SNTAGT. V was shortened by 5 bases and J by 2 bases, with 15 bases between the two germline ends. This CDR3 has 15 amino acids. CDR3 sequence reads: CASSPQAPLNYGYTF. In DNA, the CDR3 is TGTGCCAGCAGTCCCCAGGCCCCCCTCAACTATGGCTACACCTTC.

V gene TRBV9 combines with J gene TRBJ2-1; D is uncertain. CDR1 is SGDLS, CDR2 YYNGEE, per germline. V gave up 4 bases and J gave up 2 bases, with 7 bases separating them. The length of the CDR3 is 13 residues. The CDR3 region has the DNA TGTGCCAGCAGCCCCTCCCCCTACAATGAGCAGTTCTTC. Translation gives CASSPSPYNEQFF.

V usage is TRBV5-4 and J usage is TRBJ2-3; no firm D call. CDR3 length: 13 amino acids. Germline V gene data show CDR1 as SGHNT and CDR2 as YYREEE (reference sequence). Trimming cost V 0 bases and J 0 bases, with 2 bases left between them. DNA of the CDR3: TGTGCCAGCAGCTTGGTAAGCACAGATACGCAGTATTTT. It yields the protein CASSLVSTDTQYF.

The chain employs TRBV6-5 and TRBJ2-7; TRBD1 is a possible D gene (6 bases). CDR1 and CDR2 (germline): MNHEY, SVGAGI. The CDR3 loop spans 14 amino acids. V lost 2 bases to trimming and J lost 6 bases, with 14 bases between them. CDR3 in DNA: TGTGCCAGCAGTTACGAGGGGGTGTGGAGCGAGCAGTACTTC. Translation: CASSYEGVWSEQYF.

The CDR3: CAISASLGNPEQYF. The CDR3, as DNA: TGTGCCATCAGTGCATCTCTGGGTAACCCCGAGCAGTACTTC. V is TRBV10-3 and J is TRBJ2-7; no reliable D call. Germline values: CDR1 ENHRY, CDR2 SYGVKD. The CDR3 consists of 14 residues. Trimming pared 4 bases from V and 6 bases from J, leaving 16 bases between.

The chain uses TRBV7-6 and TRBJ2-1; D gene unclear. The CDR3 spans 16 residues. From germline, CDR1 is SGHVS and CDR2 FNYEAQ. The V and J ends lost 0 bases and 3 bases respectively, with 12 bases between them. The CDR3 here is CASSLAQATSYNEQFF. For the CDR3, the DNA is TGTGCCAGCAGCTTAGCCCAAGCGACAAGCTACAATGAGCAGTTCTTC.

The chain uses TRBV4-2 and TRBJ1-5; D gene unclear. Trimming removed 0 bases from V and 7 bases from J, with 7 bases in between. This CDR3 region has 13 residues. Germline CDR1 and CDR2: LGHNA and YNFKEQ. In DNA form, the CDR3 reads TGTGCCAGCAGCCAAGATTCTTACCAGCCCCAGCATTTT. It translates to CASSQDSYQPQHF.

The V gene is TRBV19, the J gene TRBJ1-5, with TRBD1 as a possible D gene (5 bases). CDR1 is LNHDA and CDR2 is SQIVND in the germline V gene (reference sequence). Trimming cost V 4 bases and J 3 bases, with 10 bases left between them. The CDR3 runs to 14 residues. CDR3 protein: CASSTAGSNQPQHF. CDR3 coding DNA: TGTGCCAGTAGTACCGCAGGGTCCAATCAGCCCCAGCATTTT.

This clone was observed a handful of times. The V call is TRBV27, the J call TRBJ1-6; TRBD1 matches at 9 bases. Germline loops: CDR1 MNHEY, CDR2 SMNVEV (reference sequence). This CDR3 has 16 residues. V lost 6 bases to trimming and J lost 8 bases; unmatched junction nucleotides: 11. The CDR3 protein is CASSLSGTGPYSPLHF. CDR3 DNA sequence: TGTGCCAGCAGCCTCTCCGGGACAGGGCCCTATTCACCCCTCCACTTT.